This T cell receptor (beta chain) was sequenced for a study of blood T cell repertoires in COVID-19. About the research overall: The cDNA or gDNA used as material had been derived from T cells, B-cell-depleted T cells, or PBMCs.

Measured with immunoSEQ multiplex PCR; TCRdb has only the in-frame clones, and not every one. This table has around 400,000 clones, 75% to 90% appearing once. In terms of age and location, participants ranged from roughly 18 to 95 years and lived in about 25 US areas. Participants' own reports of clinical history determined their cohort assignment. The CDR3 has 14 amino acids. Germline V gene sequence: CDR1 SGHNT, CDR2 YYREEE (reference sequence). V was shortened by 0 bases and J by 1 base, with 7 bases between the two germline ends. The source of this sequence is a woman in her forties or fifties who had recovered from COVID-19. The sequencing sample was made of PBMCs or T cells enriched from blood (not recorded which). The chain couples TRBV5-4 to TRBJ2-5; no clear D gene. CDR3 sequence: CASSLGQFQETQYF. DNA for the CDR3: TGTGCCAGCAGCTTGGGACAATTCCAAGAGACCCAGTACTTC.